The entry below describes one TCR beta chain. In the study's own analysis: It was from reference gene primer amplification that nucleated cell counts were estimated. The method was immunoSEQ multiplex PCR; TCRdb's version includes in-frame clones alone and lacks a portion of them. V and J calls and clone size are as listed in that table; D and trimming were resolved from the DNA. The sample yields a few hundred thousand clones, more than 70% seen once. The record originates from a study of blood T cell repertoires in COVID-19. Study details: Sources were T cells, B-cell-depleted T cells, or PBMCs; the material itself was cDNA or gDNA.

With 0 bases removed from V and 8 bases from J, the gap between germline ends came to 11 bases. CDR3 length: 15 amino acids. Germline V gene sequence: CDR1 MNHEY, CDR2 SVGEGT. The receptor comes from a young woman who had recovered from COVID-19. The source material was peripheral blood. The rearrangement joins TRBV6-2 or TRBV6-3 to TRBJ1-6; D is unresolved. The CDR3: CASSYSEGVDSPLHF. CDR3 bases: TGTGCCAGCAGTTACTCGGAGGGCGTTGATTCACCCCTCCACTTT.